These 23 T cell receptor beta chains share one sample of origin, sequenced in a study of blood T cell repertoires in COVID-19. Using immunoSEQ multiplex PCR, the repertoire was profiled, and TCRdb retains in-frame clones only, with some absent. The sample records fewer than 250,000 clones, 83% being singletons. Sequences were obtained from peripheral blood. These receptors were obtained from a woman in her forties or fifties with acute or convalescent COVID-19.

The V and J genes are TRBV24-1 and TRBJ2-1; 7 bases match TRBD1. J gave up 4 bases and V 8 bases, and 7 bases lay outside the gene matches. This CDR3 has 14 amino acids. Germline lookup yields CDR1 KGHDR and CDR2 SFDVKD. CDR3 nucleotides: TGTGCCACCATGTGGCAGGGGGATTACAATGAGCAGTTCTTC. As protein: CATMWQGDYNEQFF.

The chain joins TRBV3-1 (or the pseudogene TRBV3-2) to TRBJ2-5, with D possibly being TRBD1 (5 bases). CDR3 size: 16 residues. CDR1 is LGHDT, CDR2 YNNKEL, per germline (reference sequence). Between the trimmed V and J ends, which lost 7 bases and 4 bases, there was a span of 22 bases. The CDR3 DNA sequence: TGTGCCAGCACCCATGGGTCCAGGGCTCCCCGAGAGACCCAGTACTTC. Its protein product is CASTHGSRAPRETQYF.

The CDR3: CASREDRGPRNQPQHF. In DNA form, the CDR3 reads TGTGCCAGCAGGGAAGACAGGGGGCCGCGCAATCAGCCCCAGCATTTT. The chain recombines TRBV28 with TRBJ1-5; 10 bases line up with TRBD1. The germline V gene has CDR1 MDHEN and CDR2 SYDVKM. Trimming cost V 6 bases and J 2 bases; bases outside gene matches: 7. The CDR3 runs to 16 residues.

This chain links TRBV3-1 (or the pseudogene TRBV3-2) with TRBJ2-3; D is ambiguous. The germline V gene encodes CDR1 LGHDT and CDR2 YNNKEL (reference sequence). CDR3 length: 15 residues. The V end lost 0 bases, the J end lost 1 base, and 8 bases lay between the germline ends. CDR3 amino acids: CASSQDPQGTDTQYF. The CDR3 bases are TGTGCCAGCAGCCAAGATCCGCAGGGCACAGATACGCAGTATTTT.

The chain's CDR3 is CASSGTSGNTIYF. The CDR3 DNA follows: TGTGCCAGTAGTGGGACTTCTGGAAACACCATATATTTT. The chain recombines TRBV19 with TRBJ1-3, with TRBD1 as a possible D gene (5 bases). Deletions cut 5 bases from V and 1 base from J, with 6 bases between. CDR1 is LNHDA, CDR2 SQIVND, per germline (reference sequence). The CDR3 contains 13 residues.

This chain uses TRBV4-2 with TRBJ1-4; D is unclear. CDR3 length equals 15 residues. The ends were cut back, 0 bases at V and 3 bases at J, with 8 bases in the middle. CDR1 is LGHNA and CDR2 is YNFKEQ in the germline V gene. The CDR3 coding sequence is TGTGCCAGCAGCCAAGATCCGGGGTCTAATGAAAAACTGTTTTTT. As protein: CASSQDPGSNEKLFF.

V is TRBV9 and J is TRBJ1-1; D is perhaps TRBD1 (5 bases). Germline CDR1 reads SGDLS; CDR2 reads YYNGEE. This CDR3 has 14 residues. V was trimmed by 0 bases and J by 4 bases, leaving 10 bases between them. The CDR3: CASSVGGYGTEAFF. CDR3 nucleotides: TGTGCCAGCAGCGTAGGGGGCTACGGCACTGAAGCTTTCTTT.

This chain links TRBV28 with TRBJ2-7, with D unclear. Looked up from germline, CDR1 is MDHEN and CDR2 is SYDVKM. V lost 10 bases and J 0 bases, leaving 16 bases between the germline ends. The CDR3 has 14 residues. The chain's CDR3 is CATRTESVSYEQYF. DNA for the CDR3: TGTGCCACCCGAACAGAATCGGTCTCCTACGAGCAGTACTTC. Combining the CDR3 with reference TRBV28 and TRBJ2-7 gives the whole variable domain DVKVTQSSRYLVKRTGEKVFLECVQDMDHENMFWYRQDPGLGLRLIYFSYDVKMKEKGDIPEGYSVSREKKERFSLILESASTNQTSMYLCATRTESVSYEQYFGPGTRLTVT.

V gene TRBV7-9 combines with J gene TRBJ2-7, with D possibly being TRBD1 (5 bases). Per the germline V gene, CDR1 is SEHNR and CDR2 is FQNEAQ (reference sequence). The CDR3 has 16 amino acids. V dropped 0 bases and J dropped 1 base, with 13 bases sitting between them. The CDR3 DNA follows: TGTGCCAGCAGCTTAGCGTGGCAGGGTATATCCTACGAGCAGTACTTC. It specifies CASSLAWQGISYEQYF.

Of note for this clone: A junction boundary mismatches the germline segment, possibly from a read error. The rearrangement links TRBV20-1 to TRBJ2-7, with D possibly being TRBD2 (6 bases). Germline values: CDR1 DFQATT, CDR2 SNEGSKA (reference sequence). The length of the CDR3 is 9 residues. The CDR3 nucleotides are TGCAGTGCTAACGGGGGTGAGAACTTC. Protein: CSANGGENF.

The chain joins TRBV6-6 to TRBJ1-5; D unresolved. From germline, CDR1 is MNHNY and CDR2 SVGAGI (reference sequence). With 5 bases removed from V and 5 bases from J, the gap between germline ends came to 16 bases. This CDR3 contains 15 residues. The CDR3 DNA reads as TGTGCCAGCAGTCGGTCTCGGGATGAGGATCAGCCCCAGCATTTT. It codes for CASSRSRDEDQPQHF.

This CDR3 reads CASSDGAGGPGEQYF. CDR3 in DNA: TGTGCCAGCAGTGATGGTGCGGGAGGGCCGGGCGAGCAGTACTTC. The gene calls are TRBV2 and TRBJ2-7; 9 nucleotides align to TRBD2. Germline values: CDR1 SNHLY, CDR2 FYNNEI. J was trimmed by 6 bases and V by 3 bases; bases with no gene match: 9. CDR3 size: 15 residues.

V usage is TRBV28 and J usage is TRBJ2-3; 10 positions agree with TRBD1. J was trimmed by 0 bases and V by 6 bases; bases with no gene match: 15. Per the germline V gene, CDR1 is MDHEN and CDR2 is SYDVKM. The CDR3 extends over 19 amino acids. Here the CDR3 reads CASSSRDRGFPSSTDTQYF. DNA for the CDR3: TGTGCCAGCAGCTCCCGGGACAGGGGCTTTCCCTCTAGCACAGATACGCAGTATTTT. Complete variable domain (other parts from reference TRBV28 and TRBJ2-3): DVKVTQSSRYLVKRTGEKVFLECVQDMDHENMFWYRQDPGLGLRLIYFSYDVKMKEKGDIPEGYSVSREKKERFSLILESASTNQTSMYLCASSSRDRGFPSSTDTQYFGPGTRLTVL.

The V and J genes are TRBV24-1 and TRBJ1-2; possibly TRBD1 for D (5 bases). Germline V CDR1 and CDR2: KGHDR, SFDVKD. This CDR3 has 13 residues. Trimming cost V 5 bases and J 6 bases, with 12 bases left between them. The CDR3 sequence: CATSAGGTDGYTF. In DNA form, the CDR3 reads TGTGCCACCAGTGCGGGGGGTACCGATGGCTACACCTTC.

The V call is TRBV5-4, the J call TRBJ2-1; 8 nucleotides match TRBD2. The CDR3 runs to 16 residues. From germline, CDR1 is SGHNT and CDR2 YYREEE (reference sequence). Trimming took 0 bases from V and 3 from J; bases not matched to a gene: 5. The CDR3 nucleotides read TGTGCCAGCAGCTTGGGTTCGGGGGGGTACTACAATGAGCAGTTCTTC. Its protein is CASSLGSGGYYNEQFF.

This chain links TRBV10-2 with TRBJ1-2; 10 bases are a match to TRBD1. Per the germline V gene, CDR1 is WSHSY and CDR2 is SAAADI. V dropped 3 bases and J dropped 8; count of bases not matched to a gene: 9. This CDR3 has 15 amino acids. DNA for the CDR3: TGCGCCAGCAGTGACGACAGGGGGCATTTCTTAGGCTACACCTTC. Its translation: CASSDDRGHFLGYTF.

V and J are TRBV27 and TRBJ1-1; perhaps TRBD1 as D (6 bases). This CDR3 spans 16 amino acids. The V end lost 6 bases, the J end lost 1 base, and 18 bases lay between the germline ends. Germline V gene sequence: CDR1 MNHEY, CDR2 SMNVEV (reference sequence). The CDR3 sequence: CASRFGTRGRNTEAFF. The DNA for the CDR3 is TGTGCCAGCAGATTCGGGACAAGGGGAAGGAACACTGAAGCTTTCTTT.

Points on this clone: The same CDR3 also results from other DNA sequences found in this sample. This chain connects TRBV5-6 to TRBJ1-2; 7 nucleotides match TRBD1. Looked up from germline, CDR1 is SGHDT and CDR2 is YYEEEE. This CDR3 region has 13 residues. Trimming removed 2 bases from V and 7 bases from J; junction bases left unmatched: 5. This chain's CDR3 is CASSFDRASGYTF. CDR3 bases: TGTGCCAGCAGCTTCGACAGGGCTAGTGGCTACACCTTC.

The J gene is TRBJ1-3, the V gene TRBV19; tentative D call: TRBD1 (5 bases). The CDR3 contains 12 residues. In germline, CDR1 is LNHDA, CDR2 SQIVND (reference sequence). V shed 9 bases and J shed 1 base, with 7 bases lying between them. CDR3 coding DNA: TGTGCCAGCCAGGGTTCTGGAAACACCATATATTTT. Residues: CASQGSGNTIYF.

This clone has just one count. The chain carries TRBV10-3 and TRBJ1-4; maybe TRBD1 (5 bases). Germline loops: CDR1 ENHRY, CDR2 SYGVKD. The CDR3 runs to 13 residues. The V and J ends lost 2 bases and 7 bases respectively, with 8 bases between them. The CDR3 loop is CAISEGASEKLFF. DNA for the CDR3: TGTGCCATCAGTGAGGGGGCGAGTGAAAAACTGTTTTTT.

The chain recombines TRBV28 with TRBJ2-7; D ambiguous. CDR3 size: 19 residues. CDR1 and CDR2 (germline): MDHEN, SYDVKM. The V end lost 3 bases, the J end lost 0 bases, and 24 bases lay between the germline ends. DNA of the CDR3: TGTGCCAGCAGTTTTGACCCTCGATATCAGGTATTACGCTCCTACGAGCAGTACTTC. Translating it yields CASSFDPRYQVLRSYEQYF.

The chain links TRBV14 to TRBJ2-4, with 7 bases aligning to TRBD1. The CDR3 loop spans 14 amino acids. V dropped 1 base and J dropped 5; count of bases not matched to a gene: 2. CDR1 and CDR2 from the germline V gene are SGHDN and FVKESK. The DNA of the CDR3 is TGTGCCAGCAGCCAAGTAGGGACAGAAAACATTCAGTACTTC. The encoded protein is CASSQVGTENIQYF.

CDR3 sequence reads: CASSYKWQGNQPQHF. CDR3 sequence (DNA): TGTGCCAGCAGTTATAAATGGCAGGGCAATCAGCCCCAGCATTTT. The chain links TRBV6-5 to TRBJ1-5; D gene uncertain. This CDR3 comprises 15 residues. CDR1 and CDR2 (germline): MNHEY, SVGAGI. With 3 bases removed from V and 2 bases from J, the gap between germline ends came to 11 bases.